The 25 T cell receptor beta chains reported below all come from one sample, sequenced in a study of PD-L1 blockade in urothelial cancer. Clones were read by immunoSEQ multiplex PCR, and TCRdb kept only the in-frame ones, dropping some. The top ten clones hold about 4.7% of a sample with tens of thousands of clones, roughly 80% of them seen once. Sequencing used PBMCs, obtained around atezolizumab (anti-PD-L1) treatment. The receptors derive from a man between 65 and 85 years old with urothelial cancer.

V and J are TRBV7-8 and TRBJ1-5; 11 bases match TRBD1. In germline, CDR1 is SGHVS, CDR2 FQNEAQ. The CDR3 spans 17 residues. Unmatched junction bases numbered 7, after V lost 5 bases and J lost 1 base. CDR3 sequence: CASSDGTGGGSNQPQHF. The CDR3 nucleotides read TGTGCCAGCAGCGATGGGACAGGGGGGGGCAGCAATCAGCCCCAGCATTTT.

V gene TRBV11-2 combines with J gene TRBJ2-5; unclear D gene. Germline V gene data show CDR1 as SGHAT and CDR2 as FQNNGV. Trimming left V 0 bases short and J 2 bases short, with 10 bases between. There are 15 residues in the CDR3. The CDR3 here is CASSLDPRRQETQYF. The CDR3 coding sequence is TGTGCCAGCAGCTTAGATCCTCGCAGGCAAGAGACCCAGTACTTC.

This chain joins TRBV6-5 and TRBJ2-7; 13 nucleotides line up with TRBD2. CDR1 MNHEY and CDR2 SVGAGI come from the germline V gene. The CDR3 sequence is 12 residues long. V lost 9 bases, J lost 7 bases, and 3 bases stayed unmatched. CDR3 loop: CASRGLAGEQYF. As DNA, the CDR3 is TGTGCCAGTCGGGGACTAGCGGGAGAGCAGTACTTC.

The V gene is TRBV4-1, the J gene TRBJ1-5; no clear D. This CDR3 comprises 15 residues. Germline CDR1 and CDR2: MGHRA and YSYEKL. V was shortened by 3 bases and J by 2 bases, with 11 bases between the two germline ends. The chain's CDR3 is CASSQGWRGNQPQHF. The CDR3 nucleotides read TGCGCCAGCAGCCAGGGGTGGAGGGGCAATCAGCCCCAGCATTTT.

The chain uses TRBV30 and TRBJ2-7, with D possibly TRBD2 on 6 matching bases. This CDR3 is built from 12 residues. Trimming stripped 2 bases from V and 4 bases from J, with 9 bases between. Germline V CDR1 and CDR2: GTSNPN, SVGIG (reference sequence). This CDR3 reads CAWSKGRYEQYF. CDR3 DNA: TGTGCCTGGAGTAAGGGGAGGTACGAGCAGTACTTC.

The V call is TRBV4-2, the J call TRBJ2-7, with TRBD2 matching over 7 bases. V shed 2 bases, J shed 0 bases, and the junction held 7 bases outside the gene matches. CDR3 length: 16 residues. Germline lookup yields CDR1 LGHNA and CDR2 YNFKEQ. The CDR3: CASSQSSGVSSYEQYF. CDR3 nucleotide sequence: TGTGCCAGCAGCCAAAGCAGCGGGGTTAGCTCCTACGAGCAGTACTTC.

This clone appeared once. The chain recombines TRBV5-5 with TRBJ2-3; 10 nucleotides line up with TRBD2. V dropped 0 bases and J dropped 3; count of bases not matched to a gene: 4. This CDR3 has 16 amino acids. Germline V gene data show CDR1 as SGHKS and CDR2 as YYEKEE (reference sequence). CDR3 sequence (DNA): TGTGCCAGCAGCTTGGGGCTAGCGGGAGTGACAGATACGCAGTATTTT. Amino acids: CASSLGLAGVTDTQYF.

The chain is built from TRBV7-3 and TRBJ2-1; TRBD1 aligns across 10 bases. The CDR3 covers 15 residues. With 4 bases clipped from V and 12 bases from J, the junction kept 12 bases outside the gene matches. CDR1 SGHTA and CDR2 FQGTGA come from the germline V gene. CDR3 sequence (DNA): TGTGCCAGCAGCTCCCCCCCGACAGGGGGCAGGGTGCAGTTCTTC. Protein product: CASSSPPTGGRVQFF. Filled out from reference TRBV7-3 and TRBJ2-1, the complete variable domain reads GAGVSQTPSNKVTEKGKYVELRCDPISGHTALYWYRQSLGQGPEFLIYFQGTGAADDSGLPNDRFFAVRPEGSVSTLKIQRTERGDSAVYLCASSSPPTGGRVQFFGPGTRLTVL.

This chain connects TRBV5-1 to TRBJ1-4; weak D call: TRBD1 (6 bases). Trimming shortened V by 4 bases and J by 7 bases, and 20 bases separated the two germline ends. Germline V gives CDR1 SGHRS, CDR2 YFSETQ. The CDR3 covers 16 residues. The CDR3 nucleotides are TGCGCCAGCAGCCTGGTGGGTCCAGGGGTTGGTGAAAAACTGTTTTTT. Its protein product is CASSLVGPGVGEKLFF.

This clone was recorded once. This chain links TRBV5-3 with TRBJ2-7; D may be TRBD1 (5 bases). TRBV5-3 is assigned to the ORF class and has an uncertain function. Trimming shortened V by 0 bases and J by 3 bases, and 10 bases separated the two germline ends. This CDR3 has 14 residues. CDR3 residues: CARSLGRANYEQYF. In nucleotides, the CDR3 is TGTGCCAGAAGCTTGGGCAGGGCAAACTACGAGCAGTACTTC.

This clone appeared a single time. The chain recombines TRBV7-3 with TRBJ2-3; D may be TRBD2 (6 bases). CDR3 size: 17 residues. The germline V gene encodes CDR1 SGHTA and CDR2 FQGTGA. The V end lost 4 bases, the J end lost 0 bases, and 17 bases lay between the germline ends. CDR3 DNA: TGTGCCAGCAGCTCCAATCCTAGCGTATCTAGCACAGATACGCAGTATTTT. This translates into CASSSNPSVSSTDTQYF.

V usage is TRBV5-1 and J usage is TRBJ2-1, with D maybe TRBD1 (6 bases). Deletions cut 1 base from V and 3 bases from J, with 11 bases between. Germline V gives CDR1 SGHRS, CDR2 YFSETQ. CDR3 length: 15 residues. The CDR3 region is CASSLTPTGYNEQFF. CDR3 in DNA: TGCGCCAGCAGCTTGACTCCGACAGGCTACAATGAGCAGTTCTTC.

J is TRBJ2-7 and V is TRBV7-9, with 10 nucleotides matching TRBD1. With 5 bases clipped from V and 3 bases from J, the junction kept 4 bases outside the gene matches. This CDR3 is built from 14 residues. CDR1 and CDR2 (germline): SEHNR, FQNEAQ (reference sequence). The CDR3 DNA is TGTGCCAGCAGCCCGGGACAGGGGAACTACGAGCAGTACTTC. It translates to CASSPGQGNYEQYF.

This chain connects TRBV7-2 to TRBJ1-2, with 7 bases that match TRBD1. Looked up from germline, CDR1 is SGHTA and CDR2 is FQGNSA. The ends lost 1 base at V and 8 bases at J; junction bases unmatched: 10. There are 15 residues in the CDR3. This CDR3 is CASSLVTGVGRGYTF. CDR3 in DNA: TGTGCCAGCAGCTTAGTAACAGGGGTAGGAAGAGGCTACACCTTC.

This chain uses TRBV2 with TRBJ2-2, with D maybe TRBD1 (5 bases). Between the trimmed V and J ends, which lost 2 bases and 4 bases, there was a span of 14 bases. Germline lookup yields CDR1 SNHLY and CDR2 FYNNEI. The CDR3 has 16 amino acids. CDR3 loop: CASSELWQGGTGELFF. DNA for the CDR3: TGTGCCAGCAGTGAATTATGGCAGGGTGGCACCGGGGAGCTGTTTTTT. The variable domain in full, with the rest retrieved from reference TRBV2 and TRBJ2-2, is EPEVTQTPSHQVTQMGQEVILRCVPISNHLYFYWYRQILGQKVEFLVSFYNNEISEKSEIFDDQFSVERPDGSNFTLKIRSTKLEDSAMYFCASSELWQGGTGELFFGEGSRLTVL.

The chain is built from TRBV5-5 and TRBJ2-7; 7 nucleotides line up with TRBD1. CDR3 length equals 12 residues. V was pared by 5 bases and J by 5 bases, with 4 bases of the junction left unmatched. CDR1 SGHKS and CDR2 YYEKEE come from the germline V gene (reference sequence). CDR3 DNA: TGTGCCAGCAGTACGACAGGGCACGAGCAGTACTTC. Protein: CASSTTGHEQYF.

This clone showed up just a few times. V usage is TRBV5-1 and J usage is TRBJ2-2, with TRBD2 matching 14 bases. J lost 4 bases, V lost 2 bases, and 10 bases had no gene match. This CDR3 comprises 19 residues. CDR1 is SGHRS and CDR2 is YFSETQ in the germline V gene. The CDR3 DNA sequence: TGCGCCAGCAGCTTTTTTCCCGGGACTAGCGGGAGAGGCACCGGGGAGCTGTTTTTT. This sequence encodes CASSFFPGTSGRGTGELFF. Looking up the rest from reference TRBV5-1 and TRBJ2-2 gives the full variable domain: KAGVTQTPRYLIKTRGQQVTLSCSPISGHRSVSWYQQTPGQGLQFLFEYFSETQRNKGNFPGRFSGRQFSNSRSEMNVSTLELGDSALYLCASSFFPGTSGRGTGELFFGEGSRLTVL.

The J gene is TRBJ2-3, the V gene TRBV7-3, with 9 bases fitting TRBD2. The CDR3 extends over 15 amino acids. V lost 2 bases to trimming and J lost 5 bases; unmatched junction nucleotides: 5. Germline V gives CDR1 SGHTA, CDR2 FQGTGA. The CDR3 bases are TGTGCCAGCAGCTTAGGCGGGAGGGCTGGAGATACGCAGTATTTT. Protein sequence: CASSLGGRAGDTQYF.

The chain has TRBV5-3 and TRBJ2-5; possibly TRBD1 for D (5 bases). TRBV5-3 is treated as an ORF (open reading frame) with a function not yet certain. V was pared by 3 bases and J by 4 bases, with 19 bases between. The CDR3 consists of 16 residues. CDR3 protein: CARSSAKGQRIETQYF. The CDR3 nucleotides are TGTGCCAGAAGCTCGGCAAAGGGGCAGAGAATAGAGACCCAGTACTTC.

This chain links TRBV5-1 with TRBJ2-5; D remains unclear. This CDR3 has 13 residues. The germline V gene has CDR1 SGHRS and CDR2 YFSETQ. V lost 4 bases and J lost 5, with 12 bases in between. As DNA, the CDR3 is TGCGCCAGCAGCCAACGAGTGAGGGAGACCCAGTACTTC. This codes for CASSQRVRETQYF.

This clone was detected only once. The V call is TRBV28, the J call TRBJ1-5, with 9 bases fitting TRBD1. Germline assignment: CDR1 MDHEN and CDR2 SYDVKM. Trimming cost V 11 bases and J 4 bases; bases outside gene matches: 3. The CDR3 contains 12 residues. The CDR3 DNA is TGTGCCGGACAGGGGCCGAATCAGCCCCAGCATTTT. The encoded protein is CAGQGPNQPQHF.

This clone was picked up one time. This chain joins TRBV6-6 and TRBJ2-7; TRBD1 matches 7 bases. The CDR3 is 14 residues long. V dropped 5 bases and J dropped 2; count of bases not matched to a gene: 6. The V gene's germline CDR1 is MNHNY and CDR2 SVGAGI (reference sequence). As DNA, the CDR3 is TGTGCCAGCAGTGACAGACAGGGAGCCTACGAGCAGTACTTC. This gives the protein CASSDRQGAYEQYF.

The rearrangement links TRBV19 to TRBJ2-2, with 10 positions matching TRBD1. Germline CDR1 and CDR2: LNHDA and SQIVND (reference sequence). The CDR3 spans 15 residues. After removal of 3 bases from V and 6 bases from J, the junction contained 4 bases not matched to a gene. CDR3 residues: CASSISGQGPGELFF. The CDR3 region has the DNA TGTGCCAGTAGTATCTCGGGACAGGGGCCCGGGGAGCTGTTTTTT.

The CDR3 loop reads CASSSTTTPYNEQFF. CDR3 bases: TGTGCCAGCAGTTCAACGACAACCCCCTACAATGAGCAGTTCTTC. The rearrangement joins TRBV6-6 to TRBJ2-1; D is ambiguous. Germline CDR1 MNHNY, CDR2 SVGAGI (reference sequence). Trimming stripped 4 bases from V and 2 bases from J, with 12 bases between. This CDR3 contains 15 residues.

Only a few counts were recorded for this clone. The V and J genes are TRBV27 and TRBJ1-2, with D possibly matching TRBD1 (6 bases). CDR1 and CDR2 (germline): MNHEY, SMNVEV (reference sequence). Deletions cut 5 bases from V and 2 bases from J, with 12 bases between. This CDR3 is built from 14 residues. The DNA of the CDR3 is TGTGCCAGCAGTACAGGGCCGGGGAACTATGGCTACACCTTC. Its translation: CASSTGPGNYGYTF.